This is a list of T cell receptor beta chains from one sample in a study of T cells in Graves' hyperthyroidism and ophthalmopathy. MiXCR, run by TCRdb on the multiplex PCR reads, gives a single entry per CDR3 protein. The sample records around 280,000 distinct CDR3 sequences, roughly 13% being singletons. Material: blood. Receptors were obtained from a woman aged 40 to 49 with Graves' hyperthyroidism. Both conserved end residues are part of each CDR3. The order of the fields is J gene, clone size, D gene, V gene, CDR3 length, CDR3 DNA, CDR3 protein. A D gene is named only where the DNA matches it firmly. Clone size is given for some rows only: seen once, a few or many times, or a class if the clone is expanded.

>TRBJ1-6|many|TRBD1|TRBV27|15
TGTGCCAGCATTCCCGGACAGGCTCCAAATTCACCCCTCCACTTT
CASIPGQAPNSPLHF
>TRBJ2-5|many|-|TRBV2|15
TGTGCCAGCAGCGCCACCCCGGGGGAGGAAGAGACCCAGTACTTC
CASSATPGEEETQYF
>TRBJ1-1|many|-|TRBV5-1|15
TGCGCCAGCAGCTTGGGCGACGGGACATTAGCTGAAGCTTTCTTT
CASSLGDGTLAEAFF
>TRBJ2-3|-|TRBD2|TRBV2|16
TGTGCCAGCAGTGAGCGACTAGCGGCTAGCACAGATACGCAGTATTTT
CASSERLAASTDTQYF
>TRBJ2-1|few|TRBD2|TRBV10-3|15
TGTGCCATCCGAACCGGGACTAGCGGATACAATGAGCAGTTCTTC
CAIRTGTSGYNEQFF
>TRBJ2-7|-|-|TRBV29-1|17
TGCAGCGTTGGAAATCCCCGGCGGGGTACCGGATCCTACGAGCAGTACTTC
CSVGNPRRGTGSYEQYF
>TRBJ2-5|many|TRBD2|TRBV28|13
TGTGCCAGCAGCGGACTAGCGGAAGAGACCCAGTACTTC
CASSGLAEETQYF
>TRBJ2-3|many|-|TRBV6-2/TRBV6-3|19
TGTGCCAGCAGTCCCCTCCCGGGAGCGGCGGTTTCTAGCACAGATACGCAGTATTTT
CASSPLPGAAVSSTDTQYF
>TRBJ2-3|many|-|TRBV10-2|14
TGCGCCAGCAGGCCGGGACATAGCACAGATACGCAGTATTTT
CASRPGHSTDTQYF
>TRBJ2-3|many|-|TRBV3-1|12
TGTGCCAGCAGCCGAACGGAGGGTACGCAGTATTTT
CASSRTEGTQYF
>TRBJ2-2|-|TRBD1|TRBV13|15
TGTGCCAGCAGCTACAGGGGAAGTAATACCGGGGAGCTGTTTTTT
CASSYRGSNTGELFF
>TRBJ2-3|-|TRBD2|TRBV12-3/TRBV12-4|18
TGTGCCAGCAGTCCTTCACGACTAGCGGGAGAAGGTACAGATACGCAGTATTTT
CASSPSRLAGEGTDTQYF
>TRBJ1-2|few|-|TRBV30|14
TGTGCCTGGAGAGGTGACAAAGCTAACTATGGCTACACCTTC
CAWRGDKANYGYTF
>TRBJ2-2|many|TRBD1|TRBV7-2|18
TGTGCCAGCAGCCTCCGCCCGACAGGGGCCTCGAACACCGGGGAGCTGTTTTTT
CASSLRPTGASNTGELFF
>TRBJ2-5|many|-|TRBV2|14
TGTGCCAGCAGTGGAGCTCCCGGGGCAGAGACCCAGTACTTC
CASSGAPGAETQYF
>TRBJ2-1|-|-|TRBV7-9|15
TGTGCCAGCATGCAAACTCCCCCGGGAGACAATGAGCAGTTCTTC
CASMQTPPGDNEQFF
>TRBJ2-7|many|-|TRBV12-3/TRBV12-4|15
TGTGCCAGCAGTTTTGGCGACCGCCGCTCCTACGAGCAGTACTTC
CASSFGDRRSYEQYF
>TRBJ2-3|-|-|TRBV19|16
TGTGCCAGTAGTATATGGCGGGCCGAGTCCTCAGATACGCAGTATTTT
CASSIWRAESSDTQYF
>TRBJ1-5|few|-|TRBV6-1|13
TGTGCCAGCGGCAGGGTTAGCAATCAGCCCCAGCATTTT
CASGRVSNQPQHF
>TRBJ1-2|many|-|TRBV9|13
TGTGCCAGCAGCGTGGGGGCGGAGGATGGCTACACCTTC
CASSVGAEDGYTF
>TRBJ1-5|-|TRBD1|TRBV20-1|16
TGCAGTGCTAGAGATCCGGGACAGGGTAACAATCAGCCCCAGCATTTT
CSARDPGQGNNQPQHF
>TRBJ2-7|many|TRBD2|TRBV28|14
TGTGCCAGCAGTACTAGCGGTGGGAGAAACGAGCAGTACTTC
CASSTSGGRNEQYF
>TRBJ1-4|many|-|TRBV6-5|14
TGTGCCAGCAGTTACGACAGAAATAATGAAAAACTGTTTTTT
CASSYDRNNEKLFF
>TRBJ2-7|-|TRBD1|TRBV5-1|14
TGCGCCAGCGGAACCGGGACAGGGAATTACGAACAGTACTTC
CASGTGTGNYEQYF
>TRBJ1-2|-|-|TRBV18|15
TGTGCCAGCTCACCCCGCCGGGACAACCCCTATGGCTACACCTTC
CASSPRRDNPYGYTF
>TRBJ2-5|few|-|TRBV27|13
TGTGCCAGCAGTTTTTGGCCTCAAGAGACCCAGTACTTC
CASSFWPQETQYF
>TRBJ1-6|many|-|TRBV12-3/TRBV12-4|14
TGTGCCAGCAGCTCTTCGTGGGTGAATTCACCCCTCCACTTT
CASSSSWVNSPLHF
>TRBJ2-5|many|TRBD2|TRBV24-1|16
TGTGCCACCAGTGGGGTGTTAGCGGGAGTGGGGGAGACCCAGTACTTC
CATSGVLAGVGETQYF
>TRBJ1-2|many|TRBD1|TRBV7-2|14
TGTGCCAGCAGCTCGTACAGGGGGGGCTTCGGCTACACCTTC
CASSSYRGGFGYTF
>TRBJ2-1|few|-|TRBV7-8|13
TGTGCCAGCAGCTTAGTCCATACTAATGAGCAGTTCTTC
CASSLVHTNEQFF
>TRBJ1-1|many|TRBD1|TRBV29-1|15
TGCAGCGTTACCGGGACAGGGGGCCTAGGGGATGAAGCTTTCTTT
CSVTGTGGLGDEAFF
>TRBJ2-1|many|TRBD2|TRBV29-1|16
TGCAGCGTTGAAGCCCATGCTAGCGGGAGGGCCATTGAGCAGTTCTTC
CSVEAHASGRAIEQFF
>TRBJ1-4|-|-|TRBV9|15
TGTGCCAGCAGCCTCCTTGCGGGAATTAATGAAAAACTGTTTTTT
CASSLLAGINEKLFF
>TRBJ2-5|-|-|TRBV5-1|17
TGCGCCAGCAGCTTGGCTAGAGGAGGGGGCCAACTAGAGACCCAGTACTTC
CASSLARGGGQLETQYF
>TRBJ1-2|-|TRBD1|TRBV24-1|17
TGTGCCACCCAGGCGAGTGGGACAGGGGGCGCCTTGGCTGGCTACACCTTC
CATQASGTGGALAGYTF
>TRBJ2-2|many|-|TRBV20-1|15
TGCAGTGCTAGAGACCAAAGGGTGAACACCGGGGAGCTGTTTTTT
CSARDQRVNTGELFF
>TRBJ2-5|few|-|TRBV10-3|13
TGTGCCATCAGTGCGCGAGAAGAAGAGACCCAGTACTTC
CAISAREEETQYF
>TRBJ2-1|many|-|TRBV11-2|15
TGTGCCGGCAGCCCGGGGGTCAACTCCTACAATGAGCAGTTCTTC
CAGSPGVNSYNEQFF
>TRBJ2-1|many|-|TRBV7-9|13
TGTGCCAGCCGGCCTACAGTTTACAATGAGCAGTTCTTC
CASRPTVYNEQFF
>TRBJ2-7|many|-|TRBV24-1|14
TGTGCCACCAGTGATTCTGGGGCCTCCTACGAGCAGTACTTC
CATSDSGASYEQYF
>TRBJ2-2|-|-|TRBV20-1|11
TGCAGTGCTAGAGGTCCCGGGGAGCTGTTTTTT
CSARGPGELFF
>TRBJ1-1|few|TRBD1|TRBV28|13
TGTGCCAGCAGGCCCCAGGGGGGCACTGAAGCTTTCTTT
CASRPQGGTEAFF